Listed below are T cell receptor beta chains from one sample, sequenced in a study of shared clonotypes between healthy human individuals. Here immunoSEQ multiplex PCR was the method, and the copy in TCRdb shows in-frame clones only, minus some. Of approximately 2.1 million clones in the sample, approximately 95% were seen once. Sequences were obtained from naive CD4+ T cells from PBMCs. Receptor source: a man aged 18 to 29 in good health. Some clones in this sample may be carry-over from other donors' samples. Both conserved end residues are part of each CDR3. D genes are given only for firm matches. Clone size appears in some rows only: once, few, many, or a class for an expanded clone.

abundance	v_gene	d_gene	j_gene	CDR3aa	CDR3nt
NA	TRBV6-5	TRBD1	TRBJ1-2	CASSSRPGTGGAGYTF	TGTGCCAGCAGTTCCCGGCCCGGGACAGGGGGCGCCGGCTACACCTTC
NA	TRBV12-5	TRBD1	TRBJ2-7	CASGGQGGEQYF	TGTGCTAGTGGTGGACAGGGAGGCGAGCAGTACTTC
NA	TRBV5-1	TRBD2	TRBJ2-3	CASSLDGLAGSDTQYF	TGCGCCAGCAGCTTGGATGGACTAGCGGGTTCAGATACGCAGTATTTT
NA	TRBV7-2	TRBD1	TRBJ1-4	CASTRRTGVEKLFF	TGTGCCAGCACCCGAAGGACAGGGGTTGAAAAACTGTTTTTT
NA	TRBV18	NA	TRBJ2-5	CASSSSRPGKETQYF	TGTGCCAGCTCATCGTCCCGGCCCGGGAAAGAGACCCAGTACTTC
NA	TRBV5-1	NA	TRBJ1-1	CASSLDMPNMNTEAFF	TGCGCCAGCAGCCTTGACATGCCTAATATGAACACTGAAGCTTTCTTT
NA	TRBV11-3	NA	TRBJ2-1	CASSSSARSDEQFF	TGTGCCAGCAGCTCTAGCGCGCGGTCCGATGAGCAGTTCTTC
NA	TRBV28	NA	TRBJ1-5	CASSSSGPLNQPQHF	TGTGCCAGCAGTTCATCAGGCCCCCTCAATCAGCCCCAGCATTTT
NA	TRBV28	NA	TRBJ2-1	CASTRTRYEQFF	TGTGCCAGCACGCGGACCCGCTATGAGCAGTTCTTC
NA	TRBV7-2	NA	TRBJ2-5	CASSLASRETQYF	TGTGCCAGCAGCTTAGCCAGCCGGGAGACCCAGTACTTC
NA	TRBV29-1	NA	TRBJ2-2	CSVGRQHTGELFF	TGCAGCGTTGGGCGACAGCACACCGGGGAGCTGTTTTTT
NA	TRBV4-1	NA	TRBJ1-5	CASSLQQFDQPQHF	TGCGCCAGCAGCCTACAGCAATTTGATCAGCCCCAGCATTTT
few	TRBV2	NA	TRBJ1-2	CASSVRGDYGYTF	TGTGCCAGCAGTGTTCGGGGTGACTATGGCTACACCTTC
NA	TRBV28	NA	TRBJ2-1	CASSTLRLESRTYNEQFF	TGTGCCAGCAGTACTTTACGGCTAGAGTCCCGTACTTACAATGAGCAGTTCTTC
NA	TRBV28	NA	TRBJ2-2	CASSLHAEGELFF	TGTGCCAGCAGTTTGCACGCTGAGGGGGAGCTGTTTTTT
NA	TRBV10-3	NA	TRBJ2-7	CAISGDGYEQYF	TGTGCCATCAGTGGCGACGGCTACGAGCAGTACTTC